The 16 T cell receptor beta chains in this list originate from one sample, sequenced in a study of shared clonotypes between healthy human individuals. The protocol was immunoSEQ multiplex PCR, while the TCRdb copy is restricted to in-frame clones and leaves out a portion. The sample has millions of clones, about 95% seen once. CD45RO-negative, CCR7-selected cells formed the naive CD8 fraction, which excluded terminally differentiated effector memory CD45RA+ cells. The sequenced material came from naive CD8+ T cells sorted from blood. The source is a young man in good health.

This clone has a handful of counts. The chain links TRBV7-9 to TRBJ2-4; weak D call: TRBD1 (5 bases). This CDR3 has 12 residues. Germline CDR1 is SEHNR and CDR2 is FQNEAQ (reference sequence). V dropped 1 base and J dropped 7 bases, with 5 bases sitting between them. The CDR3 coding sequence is TGTGCCAGCAGCTTAGAGGGGAACATTCAGTACTTC. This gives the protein CASSLEGNIQYF.

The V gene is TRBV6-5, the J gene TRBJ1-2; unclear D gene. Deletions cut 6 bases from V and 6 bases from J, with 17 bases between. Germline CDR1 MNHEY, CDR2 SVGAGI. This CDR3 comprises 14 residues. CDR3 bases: TGTGCCAGCAGCCATGGAGAGGGAGCAGATGGCTACACCTTC. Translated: CASSHGEGADGYTF.

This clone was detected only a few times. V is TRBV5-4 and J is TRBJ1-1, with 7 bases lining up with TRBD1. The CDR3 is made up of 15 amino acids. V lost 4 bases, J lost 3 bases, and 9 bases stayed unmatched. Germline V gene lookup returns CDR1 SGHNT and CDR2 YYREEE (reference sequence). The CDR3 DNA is TGTGCCAGCAGCCCTCGACAGGGAGGGGACACTGAAGCTTTCTTT. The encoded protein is CASSPRQGGDTEAFF.

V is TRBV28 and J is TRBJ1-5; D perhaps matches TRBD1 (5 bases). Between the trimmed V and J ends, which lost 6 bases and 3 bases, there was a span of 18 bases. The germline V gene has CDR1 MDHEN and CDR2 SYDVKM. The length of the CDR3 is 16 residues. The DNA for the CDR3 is TGTGCCAGCAGCGAGCCGACAGAAGGCTACAATCAGCCCCAGCATTTT. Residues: CASSEPTEGYNQPQHF.

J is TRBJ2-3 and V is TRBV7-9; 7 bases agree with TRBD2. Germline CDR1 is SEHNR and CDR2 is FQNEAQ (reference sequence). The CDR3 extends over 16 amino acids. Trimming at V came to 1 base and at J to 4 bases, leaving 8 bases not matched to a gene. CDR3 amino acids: CASSLGAGEVSDTQYF. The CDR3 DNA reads TGTGCCAGCAGCTTAGGGGCGGGAGAGGTATCAGATACGCAGTATTTT. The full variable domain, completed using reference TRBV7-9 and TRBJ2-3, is DTGVSQNPRHKITKRGQNVTFRCDPISEHNRLYWYRQTLGQGPEFLTYFQNEAQLEKSRLLSDRFSAERPKGSFSTLEIQRTEQGDSAMYLCASSLGAGEVSDTQYFGPGTRLTVL.

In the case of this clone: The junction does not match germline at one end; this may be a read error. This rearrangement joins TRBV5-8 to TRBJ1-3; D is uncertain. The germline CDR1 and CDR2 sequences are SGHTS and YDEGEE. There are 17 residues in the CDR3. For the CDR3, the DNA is TGTGCCAGCAGCTTGAAAATCGTACAGTTCTCTGGAAACACCATATATTTC. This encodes CASSLKIVQFSGNTIYF.

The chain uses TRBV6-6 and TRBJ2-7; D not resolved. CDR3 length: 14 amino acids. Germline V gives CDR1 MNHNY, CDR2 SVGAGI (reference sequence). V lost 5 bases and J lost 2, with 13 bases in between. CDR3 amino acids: CASSHPGSAYEQYF. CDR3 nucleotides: TGTGCCAGCAGTCACCCCGGGTCCGCCTACGAGCAGTACTTC.

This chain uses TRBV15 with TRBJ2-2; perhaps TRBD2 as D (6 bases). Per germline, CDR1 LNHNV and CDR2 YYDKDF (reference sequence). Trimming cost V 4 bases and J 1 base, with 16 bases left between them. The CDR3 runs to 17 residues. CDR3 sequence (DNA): TGTGCCACCAGCATTGGACCGGGACTCGAGAACACCGGGGAGCTGTTTTTT. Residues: CATSIGPGLENTGELFF.

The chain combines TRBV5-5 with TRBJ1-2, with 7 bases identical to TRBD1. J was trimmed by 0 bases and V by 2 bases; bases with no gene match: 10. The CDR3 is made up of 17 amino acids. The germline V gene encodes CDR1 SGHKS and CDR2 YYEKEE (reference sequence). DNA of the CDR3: TGTGCCAGCAGCTTAAACCGGGACAGCCTAGCTAACTATGGCTACACCTTC. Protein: CASSLNRDSLANYGYTF.

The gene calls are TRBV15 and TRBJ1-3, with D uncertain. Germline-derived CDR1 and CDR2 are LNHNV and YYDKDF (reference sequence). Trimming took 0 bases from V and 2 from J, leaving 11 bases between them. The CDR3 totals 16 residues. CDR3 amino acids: CATSRERPGTGNTIYF. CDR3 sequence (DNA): TGTGCCACCAGCAGAGAACGTCCTGGAACTGGAAACACCATATATTTT.

The chain's CDR3 is CAISTDRLHPTNTNYGYTF. CDR3 in DNA: TGTGCCATCAGCACCGACAGGTTGCATCCCACCAATACTAACTATGGCTACACCTTC. The rearrangement links TRBV10-3 to TRBJ1-2; possibly TRBD1 for D (6 bases). Germline-derived CDR1 and CDR2 are ENHRY and SYGVKD. The CDR3 consists of 19 residues. V was shortened by 6 bases and J by 0 bases, with 26 bases between the two germline ends.

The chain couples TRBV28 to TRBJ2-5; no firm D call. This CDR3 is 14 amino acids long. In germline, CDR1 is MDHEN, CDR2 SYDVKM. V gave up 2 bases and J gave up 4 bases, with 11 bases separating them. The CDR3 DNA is TGTGCCAGCAGTTTAAGAGCGTTCGGAGAGACCCAGTACTTC. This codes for CASSLRAFGETQYF.

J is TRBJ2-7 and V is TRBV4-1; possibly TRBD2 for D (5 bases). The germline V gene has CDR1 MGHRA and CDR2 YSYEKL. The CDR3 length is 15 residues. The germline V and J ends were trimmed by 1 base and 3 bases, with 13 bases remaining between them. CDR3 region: CASSQVDDYLYEQYF. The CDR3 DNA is TGCGCCAGCAGCCAAGTAGACGACTACCTCTACGAGCAGTACTTC.

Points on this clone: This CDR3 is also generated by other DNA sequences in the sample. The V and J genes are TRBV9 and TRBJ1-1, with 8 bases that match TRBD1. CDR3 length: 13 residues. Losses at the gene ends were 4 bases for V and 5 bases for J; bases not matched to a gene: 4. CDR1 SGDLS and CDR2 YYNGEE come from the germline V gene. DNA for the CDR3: TGTGCCAGCAGCACAGGGGGGGGTACTGAAGCTTTCTTT. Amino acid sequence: CASSTGGGTEAFF.

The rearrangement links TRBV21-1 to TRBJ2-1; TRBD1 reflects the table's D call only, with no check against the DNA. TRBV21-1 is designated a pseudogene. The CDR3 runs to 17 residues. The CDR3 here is CASSEPITGSSYNEQFF. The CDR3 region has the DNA TGTGCCAGCAGCGAGCCGATTACAGGGTCGTCCTACAATGAGCAGTTCTTC.

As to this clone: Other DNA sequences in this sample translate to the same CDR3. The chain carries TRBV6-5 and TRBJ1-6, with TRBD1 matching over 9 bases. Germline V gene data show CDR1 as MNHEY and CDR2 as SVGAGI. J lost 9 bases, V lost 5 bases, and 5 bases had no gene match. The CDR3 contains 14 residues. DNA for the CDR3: TGTGCCAGCAGTCCGGGACAGGGAGGTTCACCCCTCCACTTT. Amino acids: CASSPGQGGSPLHF.